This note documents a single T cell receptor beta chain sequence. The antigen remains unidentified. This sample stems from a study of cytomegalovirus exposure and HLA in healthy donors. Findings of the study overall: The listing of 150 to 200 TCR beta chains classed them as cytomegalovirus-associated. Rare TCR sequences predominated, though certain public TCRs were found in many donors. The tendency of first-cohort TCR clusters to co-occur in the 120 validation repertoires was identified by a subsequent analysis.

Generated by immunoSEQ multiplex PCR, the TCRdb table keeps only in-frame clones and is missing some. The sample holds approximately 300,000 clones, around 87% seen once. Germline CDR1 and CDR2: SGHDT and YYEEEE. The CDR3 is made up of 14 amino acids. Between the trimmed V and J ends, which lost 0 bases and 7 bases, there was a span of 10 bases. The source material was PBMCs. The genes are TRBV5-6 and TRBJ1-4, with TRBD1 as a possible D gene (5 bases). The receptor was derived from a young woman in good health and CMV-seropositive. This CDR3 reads CASSLVGGSEKLFF. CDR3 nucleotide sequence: TGTGCCAGCAGCTTGGTTGGGGGAAGTGAAAAACTGTTTTTT.